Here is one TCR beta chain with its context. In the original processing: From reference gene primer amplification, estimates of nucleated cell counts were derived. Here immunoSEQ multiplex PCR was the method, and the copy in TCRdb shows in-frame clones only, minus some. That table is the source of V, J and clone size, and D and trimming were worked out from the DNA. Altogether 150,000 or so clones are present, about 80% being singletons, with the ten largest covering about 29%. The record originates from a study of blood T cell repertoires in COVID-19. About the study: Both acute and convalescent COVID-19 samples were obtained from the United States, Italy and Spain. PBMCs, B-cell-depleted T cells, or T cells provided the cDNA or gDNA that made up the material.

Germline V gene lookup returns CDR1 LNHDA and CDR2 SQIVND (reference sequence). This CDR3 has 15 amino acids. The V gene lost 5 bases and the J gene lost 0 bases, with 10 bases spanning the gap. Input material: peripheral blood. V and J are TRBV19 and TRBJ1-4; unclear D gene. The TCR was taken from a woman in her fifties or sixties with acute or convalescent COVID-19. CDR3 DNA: TGTGCCAGTAGTGATTCCAGTGCAACTAATGAAAAACTGTTTTTT. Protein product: CASSDSSATNEKLFF.